The 16 T cell receptor beta chains below were found in one sample sequenced in a study of early T cells in non-severe SARS-CoV-2 infection. TCRdb passed the 5' RACE reads through MiXCR, listing each CDR3 protein once. The table records 75,000 to 95,000 distinct CDR3 sequences, 16% of them present only once. The material was whole blood, obtained at baseline. The receptors shown here come from an adult who was a healthcare worker with PCR-confirmed SARS-CoV-2 infection or an uninfected control (not recorded which).

This clonotype was recorded many times. The genes are TRBV18 and TRBJ2-2, with a possible D match to TRBD2 (6 bases). CDR1 is KGHSH and CDR2 is LQKENI in the germline V gene. V gave up 3 bases and J gave up 4 bases, with 12 bases separating them. This CDR3 has 15 amino acids. In DNA form, the CDR3 reads TGTGCCAGCTCACCCCAGCGGAGGGGCACCGGGGAGCTGTTTTTT. Translation gives CASSPQRRGTGELFF.

This chain connects TRBV10-2 to TRBJ2-4, with D possibly matching TRBD1 (6 bases). Germline lookup yields CDR1 WSHSY and CDR2 SAAADI. With 4 bases removed from V and 6 bases from J, the gap between germline ends came to 13 bases. This CDR3 region has 14 residues. The CDR3 bases are TGCGCCAGCAGTGTAAGGCAGGGGAGAAACATTCAGTACTTC. Protein: CASSVRQGRNIQYF.

This clonotype showed up many times. This chain joins TRBV20-1 and TRBJ2-1; the D is unclear. The CDR3 is made up of 12 amino acids. Trimming pared 2 bases from V and 8 bases from J, leaving 10 bases between. The germline V gene encodes CDR1 DFQATT and CDR2 SNEGSKA (reference sequence). CDR3 nucleotides: TGCAGTGCTAGATCTCCTCTCCATGAGCAGTTCTTC. Translated, it gives CSARSPLHEQFF.

A few counts support this clonotype. The chain links TRBV20-1 to TRBJ2-1, with 7 bases matching TRBD2. CDR3 length: 13 residues. Trimming removed 6 bases from V and 2 bases from J; junction bases left unmatched: 4. Germline CDR1 reads DFQATT; CDR2 reads SNEGSKA (reference sequence). In DNA, the CDR3 is TGCAGTGCCAAGCGGGACCCCTACAATGAGCAGTTCTTC. Translated, it gives CSAKRDPYNEQFF.

This clonotype was found once. The chain couples TRBV14 to TRBJ2-2; TRBD2 agrees at 9 bases. The junction had 3 bases not matched to a gene; V was cut back by 6 bases and J by 4 bases. Germline V lookup: CDR1 SGHDN, CDR2 FVKESK. The CDR3 is 14 residues long. CDR3 sequence reads: CASSHSGSTGELFF. DNA of the CDR3: TGTGCCAGCAGTCATAGCGGGAGCACCGGGGAGCTGTTTTTT.

The V gene is TRBV6-5, the J gene TRBJ2-1; the D is unclear. CDR1 MNHEY and CDR2 SVGAGI come from the germline V gene. This CDR3 contains 13 residues. Trimming pared 6 bases from V and 7 bases from J, leaving 13 bases between. CDR3 residues: CASRVTGMNEQFF. Here the CDR3 DNA reads TGTGCCAGCAGAGTTACCGGCATGAATGAGCAGTTCTTC.

The chain carries TRBV11-2 and TRBJ1-2; TRBD1 agrees at 12 bases. Germline CDR1 is SGHAT and CDR2 is FQNNGV. Trimming removed 5 bases from V and 7 bases from J; junction bases left unmatched: 5. The CDR3 is 14 residues long. The CDR3 DNA reads as TGTGCCAGCAGCCCGGGACAGGGGGCGCTTGGCTACACCTTC. This gives the protein CASSPGQGALGYTF.

This clonotype was seen a handful of times. The chain uses TRBV28 and TRBJ1-5; 8 bases align to TRBD1. Trimming took 5 bases from V and 7 from J; bases not matched to a gene: 4. Germline V gene sequence: CDR1 MDHEN, CDR2 SYDVKM. This CDR3 is built from 13 residues. Here the CDR3 reads CASSRTGGQPQHF. In DNA, the CDR3 is TGTGCCAGCAGTAGAACAGGGGGACAGCCCCAGCATTTT.

This clonotype was recorded a few times. The chain combines TRBV15 with TRBJ2-3, with D perhaps matching TRBD2 (6 bases). The V gene's germline CDR1 is LNHNV and CDR2 YYDKDF (reference sequence). This CDR3 has 17 amino acids. Trimming took 0 bases from V and 5 from J, leaving 18 bases between them. Here the CDR3 DNA reads TGTGCCACCAGCAGAGATCGGAGGGCCCTCCCGAAAGATACGCAGTATTTT. Amino acid sequence: CATSRDRRALPKDTQYF.

This clonotype was detected many times. This sequence joins TRBV7-9 and TRBJ2-1; D not resolved. The V and J ends lost 3 bases and 9 bases respectively, with 15 bases between them. Germline V gene sequence: CDR1 SEHNR, CDR2 FQNEAQ (reference sequence). The CDR3 is made up of 14 amino acids. The CDR3 coding sequence is TGTGCCAGCAGCTTCCGGGCCGATGGCGGTGAGCAGTTCTTC. It codes for CASSFRADGGEQFF.

By share of the sample, this clonotype is medium-sized. V gene TRBV7-2 combines with J gene TRBJ2-5; 7 positions agree with TRBD2. V gave up 0 bases and J gave up 5 bases; unmatched junction bases: 12. From germline, CDR1 is SGHTA and CDR2 FQGNSA. The CDR3 is 17 residues long. The CDR3 nucleotides are TGTGCCAGCAGCTTAGCGCGAGGCGGGAGCGAGGCGGAGACCCAGTACTTC. This sequence encodes CASSLARGGSEAETQYF.

The V gene is TRBV18, the J gene TRBJ2-3, with D unresolved. V was shortened by 2 bases and J by 0 bases, with 9 bases between the two germline ends. The germline CDR1 and CDR2 sequences are KGHSH and LQKENI. CDR3 length equals 15 residues. The CDR3 region is CASSPFSPSTDTQYF. The CDR3, as DNA: TGTGCCAGCTCACCATTCAGTCCTAGCACAGATACGCAGTATTTT.

The chain joins TRBV4-3 to TRBJ1-5; possible D gene TRBD1, 5 bases. Germline V gene sequence: CDR1 LGHNA, CDR2 YSLEER. Trimming took 0 bases from V and 0 from J, leaving 6 bases between them. The CDR3 length is 15 residues. CDR3 sequence: CASSQDRVSNQPQHF. The CDR3 region has the DNA TGCGCCAGCAGCCAAGACAGGGTTAGCAATCAGCCCCAGCATTTT.

V usage is TRBV4-3 and J usage is TRBJ1-6; unclear D gene. Trimming took 0 bases from V and 0 from J, leaving 18 bases between them. This CDR3 region has 20 residues. The germline V gene has CDR1 LGHNA and CDR2 YSLEER. The CDR3 coding sequence is TGCGCCAGCAGCCAAGATGTTTCGGTTCCCCCAAGCTCCTATAATTCACCCCTCCACTTT. Translated: CASSQDVSVPPSSYNSPLHF.

V is TRBV7-9 and J is TRBJ2-1; D is undetermined. The germline gives CDR1 SEHNR, CDR2 FQNEAQ (reference sequence). The CDR3 spans 13 residues. Trimming cost V 3 bases and J 5 bases, with 8 bases left between them. The CDR3 coding sequence is TGTGCCAGCAGCTTGTCCAAGAACAATGAGCAGTTCTTC. The encoded protein is CASSLSKNNEQFF.

The chain recombines TRBV11-2 with TRBJ2-1, with TRBD2 matching 7 bases. Germline V gene sequence: CDR1 SGHAT, CDR2 FQNNGV. Trimming removed 4 bases from V and 7 bases from J; junction bases left unmatched: 4. The CDR3 is made up of 13 amino acids. Written as DNA, the CDR3 is TGTGCCAGCAGCTGGGGAGGGCAGAATGAGCAGTTCTTC. It encodes CASSWGGQNEQFF.